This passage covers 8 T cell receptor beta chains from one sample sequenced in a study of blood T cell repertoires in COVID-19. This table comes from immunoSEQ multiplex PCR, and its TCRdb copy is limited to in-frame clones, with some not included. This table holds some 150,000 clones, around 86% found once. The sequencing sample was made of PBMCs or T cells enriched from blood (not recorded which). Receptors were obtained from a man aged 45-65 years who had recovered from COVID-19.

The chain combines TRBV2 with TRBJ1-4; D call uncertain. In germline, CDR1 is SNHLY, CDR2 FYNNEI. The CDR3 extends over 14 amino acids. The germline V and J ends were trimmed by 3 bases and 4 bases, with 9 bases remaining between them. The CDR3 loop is CASSDRVLNEKLFF. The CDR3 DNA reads TGTGCCAGCAGTGATCGGGTTCTTAATGAAAAACTGTTTTTT.

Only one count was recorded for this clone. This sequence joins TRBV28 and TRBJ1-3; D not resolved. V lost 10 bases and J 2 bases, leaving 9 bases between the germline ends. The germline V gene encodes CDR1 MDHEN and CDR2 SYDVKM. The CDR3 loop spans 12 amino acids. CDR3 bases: TGTGCCACCTCATTAGCTGGAAACACCATATATTTT. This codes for CATSLAGNTIYF.

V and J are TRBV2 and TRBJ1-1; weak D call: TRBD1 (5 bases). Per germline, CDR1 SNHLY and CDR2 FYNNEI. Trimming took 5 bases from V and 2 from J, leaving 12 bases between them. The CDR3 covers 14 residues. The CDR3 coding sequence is TGTGCCAGCAGTCTCGGGGGAGGCAACACTGAAGCTTTCTTT. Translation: CASSLGGGNTEAFF.

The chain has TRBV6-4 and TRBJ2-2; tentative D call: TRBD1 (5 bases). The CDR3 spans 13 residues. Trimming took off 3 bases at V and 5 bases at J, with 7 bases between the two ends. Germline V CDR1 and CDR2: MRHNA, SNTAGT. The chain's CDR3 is CASSEGATGELFF. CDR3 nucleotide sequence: TGTGCCAGCAGTGAAGGGGCGACCGGGGAGCTGTTTTTT.

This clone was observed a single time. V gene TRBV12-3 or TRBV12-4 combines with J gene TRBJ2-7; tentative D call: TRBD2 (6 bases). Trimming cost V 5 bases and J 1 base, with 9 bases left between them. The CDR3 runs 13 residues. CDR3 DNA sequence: TGTGCCAGCAGTCTTGCGGGGTCCTACGAGCAGTACTTC. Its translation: CASSLAGSYEQYF.

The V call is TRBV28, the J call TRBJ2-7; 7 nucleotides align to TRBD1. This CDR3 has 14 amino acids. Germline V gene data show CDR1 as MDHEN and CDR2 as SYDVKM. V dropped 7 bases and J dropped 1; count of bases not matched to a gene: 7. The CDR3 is CASTLTGSSYEQYV. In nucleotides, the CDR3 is TGTGCCAGCACCTTGACAGGGAGTTCCTACGAGCAGTACGTC.

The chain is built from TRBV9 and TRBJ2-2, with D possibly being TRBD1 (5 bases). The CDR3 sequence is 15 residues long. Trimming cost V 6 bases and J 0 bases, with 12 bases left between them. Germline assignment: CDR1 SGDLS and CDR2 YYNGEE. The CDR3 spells CASKQVPPNTGELFF. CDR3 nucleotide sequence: TGTGCCAGCAAACAGGTCCCTCCGAACACCGGGGAGCTGTTTTTT.

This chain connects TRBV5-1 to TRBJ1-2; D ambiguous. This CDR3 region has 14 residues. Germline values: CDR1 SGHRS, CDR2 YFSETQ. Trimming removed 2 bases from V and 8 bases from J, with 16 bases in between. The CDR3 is CASSFVIGREGYTF. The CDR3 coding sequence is TGCGCCAGCAGCTTTGTTATAGGGAGGGAAGGCTACACCTTC.